Below, 19 T cell receptor beta chains from the same sample are listed, as sequenced in a study of cytomegalovirus exposure and HLA in healthy donors. The PCR ran on 60 Vbeta and 13 Jbeta primers. Measured with immunoSEQ multiplex PCR; TCRdb has only the in-frame clones, and not every one. Of 180,000 or so clones in the sample, approximately 72% are singletons; the top ten hold less than 2.5%. What was sequenced was PBMCs. The receptors originated from a human donor in good health.

The chain employs TRBV7-8 and TRBJ2-7, with TRBD1 identical over 12 bases. Germline V gene data show CDR1 as SGHVS and CDR2 as FQNEAQ. CDR3 length equals 17 residues. The ends lost 0 bases at V and 2 bases at J; junction bases unmatched: 5. CDR3: CASSLAPGQGATYEQYF. As DNA, the CDR3 is TGTGCCAGCAGCTTAGCCCCGGGACAGGGGGCCACCTACGAGCAGTACTTC.

This clone was observed a few times. This chain links TRBV5-1 with TRBJ1-4; tentatively, D is TRBD1 (5 bases). Germline CDR1 and CDR2: SGHRS and YFSETQ. CDR3 length equals 13 residues. The germline V and J ends were trimmed by 4 bases and 3 bases, with 7 bases remaining between them. The CDR3 reads CASSGRANEKLFF. The CDR3 DNA reads TGCGCCAGCAGCGGCAGGGCTAATGAAAAACTGTTTTTT.

With respect to this clone: Mismatch with germline at one junction end may stem from a read error. CDR3: CASSLRNRGREGTYSEQFF. CDR3 in DNA: TGTGCCAGCAGCCTTAGAAACAGGGGGCGCGAGGGGACTTACAGTGAGCAGTTCTTC. This chain joins TRBV7-2 and TRBJ2-1, with 9 bases that match TRBD1. The CDR3 consists of 19 residues. Per germline, CDR1 SGHTA and CDR2 FQGNSA.

The genes are TRBV14 and TRBJ1-1; D unresolved. The CDR3 length is 13 residues. Germline V lookup: CDR1 SGHDN, CDR2 FVKESK. The V and J ends lost 4 bases and 0 bases respectively, with 6 bases between them. This CDR3 reads CASSLSMNTEAFF. CDR3 DNA sequence: TGTGCCAGCAGCCTTTCTATGAACACTGAAGCTTTCTTT.

V usage is TRBV7-9 and J usage is TRBJ2-2, with 13 bases lining up with TRBD2. Germline lookup yields CDR1 SEHNR and CDR2 FQNEAQ (reference sequence). Trimming at V came to 6 bases and at J to 1 base, leaving 8 bases not matched to a gene. The CDR3 totals 18 residues. The CDR3 is CASRFPRTSGGNTGELFF. Here the CDR3 DNA reads TGTGCCAGCAGGTTCCCTCGGACTAGCGGGGGGAACACCGGGGAGCTGTTTTTT.

The chain has TRBV25-1 and TRBJ1-2; D is undetermined. Germline lookup yields CDR1 MGHDK and CDR2 SYGVNS. Trimming took off 3 bases at V and 1 base at J, with 3 bases between the two ends. The CDR3 runs to 12 residues. CDR3 DNA: TGTGCCAGCAGTGACATTAACTATGGCTACACCTTC. Its translation: CASSDINYGYTF.

The V and J genes are TRBV6-6 and TRBJ1-2; 10 nucleotides match TRBD1. Germline CDR1 is MNHNY and CDR2 is SVGAGI (reference sequence). The CDR3 is 13 residues long. V lost 7 bases and J lost 7; bases outside the gene matches: 6. The CDR3 DNA sequence: TGTGCCAGCACGACCGGGACAGGGGTTGGCTACACCTTC. As protein: CASTTGTGVGYTF.

This clone was counted a few times. This sequence joins TRBV7-2 and TRBJ1-2; D gene uncertain. Germline V gene sequence: CDR1 SGHTA, CDR2 FQGNSA. The CDR3 is 15 amino acids. Trimming cost V 1 base and J 5 bases, with 14 bases left between them. In DNA, the CDR3 is TGTGCCAGCAGCTTAGGGGAGAGGCCCTATTATGGCTACACCTTC. It codes for CASSLGERPYYGYTF. The full variable domain, with the rest looked up from reference TRBV7-2 and TRBJ1-2, is GAGVSQSPSNKVTEKGKDVELRCDPISGHTALYWYRQSLGQGLEFLIYFQGNSAPDKSGLPSDRFSAERTGGSVSTLTIQRTQQEDSAVYLCASSLGERPYYGYTFGSGTRLTVV.

The V call is TRBV5-1, the J call TRBJ2-5, with D maybe TRBD1 (6 bases). Trimming took 3 bases from V and 4 from J, leaving 13 bases between them. Germline V gene data show CDR1 as SGHRS and CDR2 as YFSETQ. This CDR3 is 14 amino acids long. The CDR3 nucleotides are TGCGCCAGCAGCTCGGCAGGGGCAGGAGAGACCCAGTACTTC. The encoded protein is CASSSAGAGETQYF.

This clone was recorded many times. The same CDR3 also results from other DNA sequences found in this sample. The chain carries TRBV4-3 and TRBJ2-7; perhaps TRBD2 as D (7 bases). V shed 0 bases and J shed 4 bases, with 13 bases lying between them. Germline-derived CDR1 and CDR2 are LGHNA and YSLEER. The CDR3 loop spans 15 amino acids. The CDR3 sequence is CASSQEWGGGYEQYF. In DNA form, the CDR3 reads TGCGCCAGCAGCCAAGAATGGGGGGGCGGGTACGAGCAGTACTTC.

V and J are TRBV2 and TRBJ2-1; TRBD1 is a possible D gene (5 bases). The germline CDR1 and CDR2 sequences are SNHLY and FYNNEI. V shed 7 bases and J shed 9 bases, with 22 bases lying between them. This CDR3 has 15 residues. The CDR3 sequence is CASKGSYLLLREQFF. The CDR3 DNA is TGTGCCAGCAAGGGGTCTTATCTCCTCCTACGTGAGCAGTTCTTC.

A single count supports this clone. J is TRBJ2-1 and V is TRBV5-1; 8 bases fit TRBD1. The CDR3 contains 15 residues. The V and J ends lost 4 bases and 1 base, in that order; junction bases with no gene match: 4. Germline CDR1 reads SGHRS; CDR2 reads YFSETQ. This CDR3 is CASSAQGDSYNEQFF. The CDR3 nucleotides read TGCGCCAGCAGCGCACAGGGGGATTCCTACAATGAGCAGTTCTTC.

This clone is a singleton in its sample. The chain couples TRBV11-1 to TRBJ1-3, with a weak D call TRBD1 (6 bases). V gave up 5 bases and J gave up 0 bases, with 14 bases separating them. CDR3 length: 16 amino acids. The germline CDR1 and CDR2 sequences are SGHAT and FQDESV (reference sequence). In DNA, the CDR3 is TGTGCCAGCAGCCGACAGGCCTCCAGCTCTGGAAACACCATATATTTT. Translation gives CASSRQASSSGNTIYF. Full variable domain (remainder filled in from reference TRBV11-1 and TRBJ1-3): EAEVAQSPRYKITEKSQAVAFWCDPISGHATLYWYRQILGQGPELLVQFQDESVVDDSQLPKDRFSAERLKGVDSTLKIQPAELGDSAMYLCASSRQASSSGNTIYFGEGSWLTVV.

This clone was found a few times. The chain uses TRBV2 and TRBJ1-6; 10 nucleotides align to TRBD1. Germline CDR1 reads SNHLY; CDR2 reads FYNNEI. This CDR3 is 15 amino acids long. V was pared by 7 bases and J by 4 bases, with 4 bases of the junction left unmatched. The CDR3 is CASTGTGAYNSPLHF. Written as DNA, the CDR3 is TGTGCCAGCACAGGGACAGGGGCTTATAATTCACCCCTCCACTTT.

This chain joins TRBV11-2 and TRBJ2-5; the match to TRBD2 covers 13 bases. J gave up 10 bases and V 1 base, and 6 bases lay outside the gene matches. The CDR3 sequence is 15 residues long. Per the germline V gene, CDR1 is SGHAT and CDR2 is FQNNGV. The CDR3 nucleotides read TGTGCCAGCAGCTTAGTTGGACTAGCGGGGGAGGACCAGTACTTC. Protein product: CASSLVGLAGEDQYF.

This clone was counted a few times. The CDR3 DNA sequence: TGTGCCAGCAGCGTACCCCTAGACAGGGTTAGCACAGATACGCAGTATTTT. Translating it yields CASSVPLDRVSTDTQYF. The gene calls are TRBV9 and TRBJ2-3, with 7 bases identical to TRBD1. Germline V CDR1 and CDR2: SGDLS, YYNGEE. Trimming removed 1 base from V and 0 bases from J; junction bases left unmatched: 8. The CDR3 runs to 17 residues.

This chain's CDR3 is CAIRPHRGRVANSPLHF. CDR3 bases: TGTGCCATCAGACCTCACAGGGGGCGGGTGGCTAATTCACCCCTCCACTTT. V gene TRBV10-3 combines with J gene TRBJ1-6, with TRBD1 identical over 9 bases. The trim removed 6 bases at V and 6 bases at J, leaving 12 bases unmatched. The CDR3 totals 17 residues. The germline V gene encodes CDR1 ENHRY and CDR2 SYGVKD.

The chain has TRBV7-2 and TRBJ2-5; no reliable D call. The CDR3 contains 14 residues. Trimming cost V 0 bases and J 7 bases, with 12 bases left between them. Germline V gene lookup returns CDR1 SGHTA and CDR2 FQGNSA. CDR3 residues: CASSLAVARGTQYF. CDR3 coding DNA: TGTGCCAGCAGCTTAGCGGTGGCTAGAGGGACCCAGTACTTC.

The chain couples TRBV2 to TRBJ2-3; no reliable D call. Germline CDR1 and CDR2: SNHLY and FYNNEI. V lost 5 bases and J 2 bases, leaving 11 bases between the germline ends. CDR3 length equals 14 residues. In DNA form, the CDR3 reads TGTGCCAGCAGTTCCCGTGTTTCCACAGATACGCAGTATTTT. Residues: CASSSRVSTDTQYF.